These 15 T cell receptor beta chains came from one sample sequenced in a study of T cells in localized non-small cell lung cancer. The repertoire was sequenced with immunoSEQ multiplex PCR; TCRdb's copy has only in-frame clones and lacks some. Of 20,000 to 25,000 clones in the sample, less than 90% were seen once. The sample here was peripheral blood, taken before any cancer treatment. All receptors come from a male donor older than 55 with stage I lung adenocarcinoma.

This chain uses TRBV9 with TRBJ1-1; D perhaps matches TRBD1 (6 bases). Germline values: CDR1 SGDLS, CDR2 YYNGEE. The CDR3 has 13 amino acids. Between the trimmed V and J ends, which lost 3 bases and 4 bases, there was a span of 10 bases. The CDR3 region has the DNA TGTGCCAGCAGCGGCGGGACAAGCACTGAAGCTTTCTTT. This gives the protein CASSGGTSTEAFF. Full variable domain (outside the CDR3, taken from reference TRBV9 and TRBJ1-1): DSGVTQTPKHLITATGQRVTLRCSPRSGDLSVYWYQQSLDQGLQFLIQYYNGEERAKGNILERFSAQQFPDLHSELNLSSLELGDSALYFCASSGGTSTEAFFGQGTRLTVV.

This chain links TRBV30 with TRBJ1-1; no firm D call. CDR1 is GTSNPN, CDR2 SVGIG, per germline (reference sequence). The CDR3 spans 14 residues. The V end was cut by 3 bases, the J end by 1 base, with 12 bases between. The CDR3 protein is CAWRDRTGNTEAFF. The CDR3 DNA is TGTGCCTGGAGGGACCGGACGGGGAACACTGAAGCTTTCTTT.

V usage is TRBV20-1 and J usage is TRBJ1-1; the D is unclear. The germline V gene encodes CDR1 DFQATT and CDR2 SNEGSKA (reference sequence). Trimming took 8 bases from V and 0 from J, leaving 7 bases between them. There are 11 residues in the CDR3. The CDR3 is CSPELNTEAFF. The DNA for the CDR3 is TGCAGTCCAGAGTTGAACACTGAAGCTTTCTTT.

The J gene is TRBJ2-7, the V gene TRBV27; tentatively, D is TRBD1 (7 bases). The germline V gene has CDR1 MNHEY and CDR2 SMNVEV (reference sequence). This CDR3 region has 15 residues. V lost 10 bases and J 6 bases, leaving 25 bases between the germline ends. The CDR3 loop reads CATTSRGTEGREQYF. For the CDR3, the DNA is TGTGCCACCACTTCCAGGGGGACGGAGGGGCGCGAGCAGTACTTC.

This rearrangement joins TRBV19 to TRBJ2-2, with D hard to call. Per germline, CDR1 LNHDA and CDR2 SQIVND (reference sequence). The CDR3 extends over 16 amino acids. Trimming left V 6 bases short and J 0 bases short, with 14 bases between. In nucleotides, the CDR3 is TGTGCCAGTAGCCTAGATACCGTTACGAACACCGGGGAGCTGTTTTTT. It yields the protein CASSLDTVTNTGELFF.

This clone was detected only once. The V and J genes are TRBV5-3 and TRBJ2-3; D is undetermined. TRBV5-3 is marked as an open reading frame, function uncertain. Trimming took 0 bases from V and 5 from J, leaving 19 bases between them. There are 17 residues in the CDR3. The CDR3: CARSLAGSPVIGDTQYF. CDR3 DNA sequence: TGTGCCAGAAGCTTGGCAGGCAGCCCCGTGATCGGAGATACGCAGTATTTT.

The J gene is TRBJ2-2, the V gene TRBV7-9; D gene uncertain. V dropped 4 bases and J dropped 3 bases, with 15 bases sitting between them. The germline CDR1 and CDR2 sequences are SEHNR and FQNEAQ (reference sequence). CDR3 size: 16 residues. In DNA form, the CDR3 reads TGTGCCAGCAGCTCAAAGTTAGCCCGAGACACCGGGGAGCTGTTTTTT. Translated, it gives CASSSKLARDTGELFF.

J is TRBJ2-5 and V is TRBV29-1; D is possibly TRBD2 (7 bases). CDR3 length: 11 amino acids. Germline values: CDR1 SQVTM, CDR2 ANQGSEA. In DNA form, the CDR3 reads TGCGGCGGGGGCTTCCAAGAGACCCAGTACTTC. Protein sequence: CGGGFQETQYF.

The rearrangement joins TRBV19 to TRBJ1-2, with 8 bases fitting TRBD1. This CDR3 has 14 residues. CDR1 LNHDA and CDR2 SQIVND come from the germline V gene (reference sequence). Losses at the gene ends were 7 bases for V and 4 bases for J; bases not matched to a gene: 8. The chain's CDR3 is CASTPTGTGYGYTF. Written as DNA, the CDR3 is TGTGCCAGTACCCCCACCGGGACAGGCTATGGCTACACCTTC. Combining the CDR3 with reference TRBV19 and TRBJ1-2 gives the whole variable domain DGGITQSPKYLFRKEGQNVTLSCEQNLNHDAMYWYRQDPGQGLRLIYYSQIVNDFQKGDIAEGYSVSREKKESFPLTVTSAQKNPTAFYLCASTPTGTGYGYTFGSGTRLTVV.

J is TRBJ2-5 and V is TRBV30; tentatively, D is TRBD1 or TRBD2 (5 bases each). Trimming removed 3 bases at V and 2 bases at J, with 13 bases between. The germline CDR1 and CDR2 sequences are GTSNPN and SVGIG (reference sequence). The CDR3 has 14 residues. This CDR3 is CAWSGTAPQETQYF. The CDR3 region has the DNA TGTGCCTGGAGCGGGACCGCCCCACAAGAGACCCAGTACTTC.

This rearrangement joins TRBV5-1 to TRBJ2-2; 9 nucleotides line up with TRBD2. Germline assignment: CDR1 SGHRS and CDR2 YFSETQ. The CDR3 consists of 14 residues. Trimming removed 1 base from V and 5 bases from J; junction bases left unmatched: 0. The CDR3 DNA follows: TGCGCCAGCAGCTTGACTAGCGGGACCGGGGAGCTGTTTTTT. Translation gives CASSLTSGTGELFF.

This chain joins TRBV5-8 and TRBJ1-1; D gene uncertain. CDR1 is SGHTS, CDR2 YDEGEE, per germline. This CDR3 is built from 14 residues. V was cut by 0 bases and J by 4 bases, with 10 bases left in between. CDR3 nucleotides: TGTGCCAGCAGCTTGGACCAGCGGAGCACTGAAGCTTTCTTT. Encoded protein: CASSLDQRSTEAFF.

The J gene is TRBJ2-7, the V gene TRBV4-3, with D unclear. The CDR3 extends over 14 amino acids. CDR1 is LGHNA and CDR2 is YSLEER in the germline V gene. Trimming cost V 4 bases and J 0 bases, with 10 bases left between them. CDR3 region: CASSLVMSSYEQYF. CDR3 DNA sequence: TGCGCCAGCAGCCTGGTTATGAGCTCCTACGAGCAGTACTTC.

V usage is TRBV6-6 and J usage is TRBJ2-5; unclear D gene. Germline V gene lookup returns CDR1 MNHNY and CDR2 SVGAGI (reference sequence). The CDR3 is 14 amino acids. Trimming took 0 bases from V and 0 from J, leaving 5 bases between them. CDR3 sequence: CASSYSGHQETQYF. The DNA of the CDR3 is TGTGCCAGCAGTTACTCTGGCCACCAAGAGACCCAGTACTTC.

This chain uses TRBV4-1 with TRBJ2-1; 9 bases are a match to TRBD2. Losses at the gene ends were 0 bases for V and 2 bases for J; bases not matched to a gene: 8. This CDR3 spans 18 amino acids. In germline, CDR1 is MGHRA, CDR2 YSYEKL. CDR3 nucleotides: TGCGCCAGCAGCCAAGACCCTCGGACTAGCGCTACCTACAATGAGCAGTTCTTC. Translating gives CASSQDPRTSATYNEQFF.